This TCR beta chain was sequenced for a study of OX40 agonist ivuxolimab in advanced cancers. Overall study: At 0.01 to 10 mg/kg, ivuxolimab was administered intravenously to patients every 2 weeks.

Study-level points and caveats: In general, CD8+ T cells held more expanded clones than CD4+ did, on average. No determination was made of the antigen specificity of the expanded peripheral T cells.

At cycle 4 day 1, cycle 7 day 1, and baseline, blood was sampled. This clone came up once. Its antigen remains unknown. The CDR3 covers 17 residues. Libraries were prepared by immunoSEQ multiplex PCR; TCRdb keeps only in-frame clonotypes and omits some of them. Of about 40,000 clones listed, approximately 90% were seen once; the top ten hold about 23%. This TCR came from an adult with an advanced solid tumor such as melanoma, head and neck, liver or kidney cancer. The input for sequencing was CD4+ or CD8+ T cells sorted from blood, taken in a trial of the OX40 agonist ivuxolimab. The V and J genes are TRBV21-1 and TRBJ2-4; the D call in the table, TRBD2, was not verified against the DNA. TRBV21-1 is a known pseudogene. The CDR3 sequence is CASSKGRRKFGKNIQYF. The CDR3 DNA sequence: TGTGCCAGCAGCAAAGGGAGGAGAAAGTTTGGCAAAAACATTCAGTACTTC.